Presented here are 2 T cell receptor beta chains from one specimen sequenced in a study of blood T cell repertoires in COVID-19. TCRdb's table, derived via immunoSEQ multiplex PCR, lists solely in-frame clones and lacks some. The sample lists about 62,000 clones, around four fifths seen once, with over 20% in the top ten. Input material: peripheral blood. These TCRs come from a woman of 80 years or more with active or convalescent COVID-19.

This chain uses TRBV27 with TRBJ1-1; D unclear. From germline, CDR1 is MNHEY and CDR2 SMNVEV (reference sequence). Trimming took off 11 bases at V and 4 bases at J, with 11 bases between the two ends. The CDR3 sequence is 11 residues long. The CDR3 loop reads CAVLIGTEAFF. Written as DNA, the CDR3 is TGTGCCGTGTTGATCGGCACTGAAGCTTTCTTT.

The rearrangement uses TRBV6-5 and TRBJ2-4, with 9 bases lining up with TRBD2. Germline V gene data show CDR1 as MNHEY and CDR2 as SVGAGI. The CDR3 covers 15 residues. With 5 bases clipped from V and 7 bases from J, the junction kept 9 bases outside the gene matches. Here the CDR3 DNA reads TGTGCCAGCAGTAACGAACCGGCGGGAGGGAACATTCAGTACTTC. Translation: CASSNEPAGGNIQYF.